The clone carrying this TCR beta chain has more than one count but fewer than ten. The source of the sample is a study of blood T cell repertoires in COVID-19. Study-wide context: The United States, Italy and Spain provided the acute and convalescent COVID-19 samples.

As originally analysed: Nucleated cell number was recorded as an estimate derived from reference gene primer amplification. The table came from immunoSEQ multiplex PCR; TCRdb's copy has only in-frame clones and leaves some out. Clone size and V and J calls were adopted from that table, with D and trimming inferred from the DNA. The table records some 140,000 clones, around three quarters of them present only once. CDR3 length: 15 residues. With 6 bases clipped from V and 5 bases from J, the junction kept 10 bases outside the gene matches. Germline loops: CDR1 MNHEY, CDR2 SVGAGI. Sample: peripheral blood. This sequence joins TRBV6-5 and TRBJ2-1; TRBD1 agrees at 7 bases. The clonotype originates from a man of 80 years or more with acute or convalescent COVID-19. The CDR3 DNA is TGTGCCAGCAGGGCCCCGGGACAGCCAGACAATGAGCAGTTCTTC. Protein product: CASRAPGQPDNEQFF.